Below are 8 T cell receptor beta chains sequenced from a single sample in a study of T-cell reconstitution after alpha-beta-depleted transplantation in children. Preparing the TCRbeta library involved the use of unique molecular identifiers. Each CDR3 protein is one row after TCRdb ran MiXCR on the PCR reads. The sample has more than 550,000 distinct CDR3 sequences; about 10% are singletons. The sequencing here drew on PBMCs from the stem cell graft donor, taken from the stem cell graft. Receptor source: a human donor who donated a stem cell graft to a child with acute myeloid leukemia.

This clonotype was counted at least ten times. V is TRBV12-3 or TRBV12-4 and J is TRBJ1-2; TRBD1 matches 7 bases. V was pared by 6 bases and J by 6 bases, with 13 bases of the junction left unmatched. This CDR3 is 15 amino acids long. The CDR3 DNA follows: TGTGCCAGCAGCTCCCAGGGGGAGCGGTTGGATGGCTACACCTTC. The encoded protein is CASSSQGERLDGYTF.

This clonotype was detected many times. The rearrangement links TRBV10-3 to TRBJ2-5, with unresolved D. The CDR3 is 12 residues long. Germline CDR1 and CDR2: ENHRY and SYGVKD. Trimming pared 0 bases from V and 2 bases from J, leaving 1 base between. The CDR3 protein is CAISESQETQYF. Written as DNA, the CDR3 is TGTGCCATCAGTGAGTCTCAAGAGACCCAGTACTTC.

In DNA form, the CDR3 reads TGTGCCAGCAGCCAGGCAACAGGCGGCTTGGGGTATTTT. Translation gives CASSQATGGLGYF. The chain couples TRBV3-1 to TRBJ2-3; perhaps TRBD1 as D (5 bases). Germline V CDR1 and CDR2: LGHDT, YNNKEL (reference sequence). The CDR3 extends over 13 amino acids. The ends were cut back, 3 bases at V and 14 bases at J, with 18 bases in the middle.

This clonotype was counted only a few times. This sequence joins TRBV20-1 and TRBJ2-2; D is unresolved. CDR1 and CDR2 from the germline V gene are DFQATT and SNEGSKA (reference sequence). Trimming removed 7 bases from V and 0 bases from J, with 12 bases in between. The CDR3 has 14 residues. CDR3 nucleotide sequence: TGCAGTGTCAGAGAGTCCCCGAACACCGGGGAGCTGTTTTTT. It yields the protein CSVRESPNTGELFF.

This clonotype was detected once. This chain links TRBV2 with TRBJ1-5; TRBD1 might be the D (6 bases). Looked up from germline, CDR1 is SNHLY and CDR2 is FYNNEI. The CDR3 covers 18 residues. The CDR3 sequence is CTISLGFRQDDSNQPQHF. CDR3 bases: TGTACCATCAGTTTAGGGTTCCGACAGGATGATAGCAATCAGCCCCAGCATTTT.

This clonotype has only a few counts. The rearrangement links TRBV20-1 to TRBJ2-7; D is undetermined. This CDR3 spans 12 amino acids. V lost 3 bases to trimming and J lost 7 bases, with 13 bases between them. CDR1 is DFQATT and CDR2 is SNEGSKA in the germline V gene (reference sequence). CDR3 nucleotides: TGCAGTGCTAGTTCCAGGATAGGGGAGCAGTACTTC. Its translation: CSASSRIGEQYF.

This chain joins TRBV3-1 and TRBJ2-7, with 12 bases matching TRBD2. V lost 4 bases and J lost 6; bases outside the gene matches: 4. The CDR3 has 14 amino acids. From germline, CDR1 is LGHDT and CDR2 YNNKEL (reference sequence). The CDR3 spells CASSRTSGTIEQYF. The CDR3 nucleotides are TGTGCCAGCAGCCGGACTAGCGGGACCATCGAGCAGTACTTC.

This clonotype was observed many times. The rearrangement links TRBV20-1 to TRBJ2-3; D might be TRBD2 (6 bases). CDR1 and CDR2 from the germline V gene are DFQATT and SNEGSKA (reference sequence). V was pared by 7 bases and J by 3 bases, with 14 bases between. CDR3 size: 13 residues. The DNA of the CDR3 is TGCAGTGTAACTAGCCGGGTTACAGATACGCAGTATTTT. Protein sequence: CSVTSRVTDTQYF.